A selection of T cell receptor beta chains follows, all from one sample in a study of T cell responses to AZD1222 COVID-19 vaccine. Profiling relied on immunoSEQ multiplex PCR, and the TCRdb table lists in-frame clones only, not all of them. The top ten clones hold roughly 8.7% of a sample with about 140,000 clones, approximately 85% of them seen once. The sequences come from peripheral blood, collected 28 days after the second dose of the MenACWY control vaccine. The source is an adult who received the MenACWY meningococcal vaccine as a control. Both conserved end residues are part of each CDR3. A D gene is named only where the DNA matches it firmly. Clone sizes are given selectively: once, few, many, or a class where the clone is expanded.

J	D	size	V	DNA	CDR3
TRBJ1-5	TRBD1	few	TRBV3-1/TRBV3-2	TGTGCCAGCAGCCAAGAACAGGGGCGCAATCAGCCCCAGCATTTT	CASSQEQGRNQPQHF
TRBJ2-2	-	-	TRBV6-1	TGTGCCAGCAGTGATAGCACCACGACCGGGGAGCTGTTTTTT	CASSDSTTTGELFF
TRBJ2-7	TRBD2	-	TRBV5-4	TGTGCCAGCAGCTTGTCACTAGCGGGATCATACGAGCAGTACTTC	CASSLSLAGSYEQYF
TRBJ1-2	-	-	TRBV2	TGTGCCAGCCAATTAATCGGTGGGGCTAACTATGGCTACACCTTC	CASQLIGGANYGYTF
TRBJ1-2	TRBD1	-	TRBV5-4	TGTGCCAGCAGCGTGACAGGGGGCACCTCCTATGGCTACACCTTC	CASSVTGGTSYGYTF
TRBJ2-1	-	many	TRBV4-1	TGCGCCAGCAGCCAACCTATCTACAATGAGCAGTTCTTC	CASSQPIYNEQFF
TRBJ2-3	TRBD1	-	TRBV5-4	TGTGCCAGCAGCTCCAGACAGGGTGGCACAGATACGCAGTATTTT	CASSSRQGGTDTQYF
TRBJ1-1	-	-	TRBV25-1	TGTGCCAGCAGTGAACCCGGTTCGGTGAACACTGAAGCTTTCTTT	CASSEPGSVNTEAFF
TRBJ1-2	-	few	TRBV5-4	TGTGCCAGCAGCAATACAGGGAGCTATGGCTACACCTTC	CASSNTGSYGYTF
TRBJ2-7	-	-	TRBV18	TGTGCCAGCTCACCTCTACCGGACGTAAGAGGGATGTACTTC	CASSPLPDVRGMYF
TRBJ1-1	-	-	TRBV12-3/TRBV12-4	TGTGCCAGCAGTTTAATGAGAGGGGCTGAAGCTTTCTTT	CASSLMRGAEAFF
TRBJ2-7	-	-	TRBV5-1	TGCGCCAGCAGCCGCGCGGGGTCCTCCCTCTACGAGCAGTACTTC	CASSRAGSSLYEQYF
TRBJ2-2	-	-	TRBV24-1	TGTGCCACCAGTGCACTTGGACAGAGCACCGGGGAGCTGTTTTTT	CATSALGQSTGELFF
TRBJ2-3	-	-	TRBV10-3	TGTGCCATCAGTGCTGGCACCACAGATACGCAGTATTTT	CAISAGTTDTQYF
TRBJ1-2	TRBD1	-	TRBV5-6	TGTGCCAGCAGCCGCGTCGACAGGGGCGGCAGTGGCTACACCTTC	CASSRVDRGGSGYTF
TRBJ2-7	-	-	TRBV6-5	TGTGCCAGCAGTTACGCACTAGCAGGGGCCTACGAGCAGTACTTC	CASSYALAGAYEQYF
TRBJ2-7	-	-	TRBV18	TGTGCCAGCTCTCAACTGCCGGTCGACAGGACTAACGAGCAGTACTTC	CASSQLPVDRTNEQYF
TRBJ1-1	-	-	TRBV6-4	TGTGCCAGCTCCCTCTCCGGAGAGAACACTGAAGCTTTCTTT	CASSLSGENTEAFF
TRBJ1-3	-	-	TRBV25-1	TGTGCCAGCAGTACCCGGAACACCATATATTTT	CASSTRNTIYF
TRBJ1-1	-	-	TRBV9	TGTGCCAGCAGCGTACGGGGTTATGCTGAAGCTTTCTTT	CASSVRGYAEAFF
TRBJ2-7	TRBD2	-	TRBV30	TGTGCCTACGGGGGGGGCTACGAGCAGTACTTC	CAYGGGYEQYF
TRBJ1-2	-	-	TRBV3-1/TRBV3-2	TGTGCCAGCAGCCAAGGGATTCAGAAAGGCTACACCTTC	CASSQGIQKGYTF
TRBJ1-5	-	-	TRBV19	TGTGCCAGCACACGGGCGGCCGGTGTGCCGCAATCAAGGAATCAGCCCCAGCATTTT	CASTRAAGVPQSRNQPQHF
TRBJ1-5	TRBD1	-	TRBV30	TGTGCCTGGAGTCAAAGGACAGGGGGAGGTCAGCCCCAGCATTTT	CAWSQRTGGGQPQHF
TRBJ1-5	-	-	TRBV28	TGTGCCAGCAGTTACACAGGGTTTCAGCCCCAGCATTTT	CASSYTGFQPQHF
TRBJ2-1	TRBD2	-	TRBV5-8	TGTGCCAGCAGCTTTGGACTAGCGGGAGGCCATCTTCCTTACAATGAGCAGTTCTTC	CASSFGLAGGHLPYNEQFF
TRBJ1-6	-	-	TRBV3-1/TRBV3-2	TGTGCCAGCAGCCTCCAAGCGCCCGGACTTAATTCACCCCTCCACTTT	CASSLQAPGLNSPLHF
TRBJ2-3	TRBD1	-	TRBV24-1	TGTGCCACCAGTGATAGTACCGGGACAGATGAGTCAGATACGCAGTATTTT	CATSDSTGTDESDTQYF
TRBJ1-5	TRBD1	-	TRBV28	TGTGCCAGCAGTTTCTCCGACAGGGTGAATCAGCCCCAGCATTTT	CASSFSDRVNQPQHF
TRBJ2-1	TRBD2	-	TRBV14	TGTGCCAGCAGCCAAGGGATCAGGGAGGGGAATGAGCAGTTCTTC	CASSQGIREGNEQFF
TRBJ2-3	-	once	TRBV20-1	TGCAGTGCTAGTAGCCAGGCCACTAGCACAGATACGCAGTATTTT	CSASSQATSTDTQYF
TRBJ2-2	-	-	TRBV3-1/TRBV3-2	TGTGCCAGCAGTCAGGGGGGGGCCGGGGAGCTGTTTTTT	CASSQGGAGELFF
TRBJ1-4	-	-	TRBV3-1/TRBV3-2	TGTGCCAGCAGCCAAGAAGGGGTGCGGGAAAAACTGTTTTTT	CASSQEGVREKLFF
TRBJ1-3	-	-	TRBV5-1	TGCGCCAGCAGCCACGGGACGGCCCCCGATGGAAACACCATATATTTT	CASSHGTAPDGNTIYF
TRBJ1-2	-	-	TRBV5-1	TGCGCCAGCAGCTTAGGCGCAGACTATGGCTACACCTTC	CASSLGADYGYTF
TRBJ1-2	-	few	TRBV5-1	TGCGCCAGCAGCTTGGACAACTATGGCTACACCTTC	CASSLDNYGYTF